This T cell receptor beta chain originates from a study of beta chain features in type 1 diabetes. This CDR3 spans 16 amino acids. V shed 5 bases and J 10 bases; nucleotides not matched to a gene: 18. Germline CDR1 reads SGHRS; CDR2 reads YFSETQ. Expressed TCRB transcripts were sequenced, since all the RNA that had been isolated was reverse transcribed. The data were produced by immunoSEQ multiplex PCR, yet TCRdb's version contains in-frame clones alone and is incomplete. The top ten clones hold 0.019% of a sample with a few hundred thousand clones, approximately 15% of them seen once. The source is a young woman in good health. Sample: naive CD4+ T cells from blood. The chain links TRBV5-1 to TRBJ2-1, with 7 bases that match TRBD2. In DNA form, the CDR3 reads TGCGCCAGCAGTCCTCTCCTGAGCGGGATAACACGCGAGCAGTTCTTC. It encodes CASSPLLSGITREQFF.